The clone carrying this TCR beta chain was found a few times. Antigen specificity is unknown. The CD8 memory fraction combined CD45RO+ cells with TemRA cells (CCR7-negative CD45RA+). An approximately 210 ng quantity of DNA, 25,000 to 30,000 T cell genomes, went into the sorted-subset replicate PCRs. Assay used: immunoSEQ multiplex PCR; TCRdb lists only in-frame clones, some missing. The repertoire consists of roughly 100,000 clones, with about 67% occurring once and the leading ten covering approximately 25%. The data originate from a study of shared clonotypes between healthy human individuals. Germline CDR1 MGHDK, CDR2 SYGVNS. The ends were cut back, 2 bases at V and 7 bases at J, with 21 bases in the middle. This CDR3 contains 17 residues. Study-wide points: A limitation of the genetic and exposure-history diversity represented arose from few donors. Though the depth was large, rarefaction showed that sorted-subset sequencing was incomplete.

The rearrangement uses TRBV25-1 and TRBJ1-5, with a tentative D call TRBD1 (6 bases). The sequenced sample was memory CD8+ T cells sorted from blood. The subset is: CD45RO+ cells pooled with CCR7-negative TemRA cells. The source is a woman under 40 in good health. CDR3 residues: CASSEPYNRQAEQPQHF. In DNA, the CDR3 is TGTGCCAGCAGTGAACCCTACAATCGACAGGCTGAACAGCCCCAGCATTTT.